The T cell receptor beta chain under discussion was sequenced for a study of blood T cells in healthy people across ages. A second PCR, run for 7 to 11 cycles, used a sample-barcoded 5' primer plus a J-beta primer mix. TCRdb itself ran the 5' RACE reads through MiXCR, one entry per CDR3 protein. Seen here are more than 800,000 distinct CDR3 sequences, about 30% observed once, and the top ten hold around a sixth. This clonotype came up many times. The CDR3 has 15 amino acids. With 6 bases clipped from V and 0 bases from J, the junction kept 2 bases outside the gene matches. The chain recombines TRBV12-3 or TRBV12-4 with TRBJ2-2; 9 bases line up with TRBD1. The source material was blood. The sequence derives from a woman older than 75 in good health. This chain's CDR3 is CASRGQGTNTGELFF. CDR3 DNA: TGTGCCAGCAGGGGACAGGGAACGAACACCGGGGAGCTGTTTTTT.